A single T cell receptor beta chain is shown here with its context. Its matching antigen is unknown. The CDR3 length is 18 residues. CDR1 is MNHNS, CDR2 SASEGT, per germline. V lost 6 bases to trimming and J lost 0 bases; unmatched junction nucleotides: 14. This specimen comes from a study of CD8+CD57+ T cells in acquired aplastic anemia. Study-level background: DNA from sorted CD4+ and CD8+ cells averaged roughly 3.2 ug. Regarding the study as a whole: Patients shared about 30 CD8+ CDR3 sequences with controls. Between the patient and control groups, CD8+ Simpson's diversity did not differ significantly.

Researchers used genomic DNA as the template to profile TCR beta VDJ and CDR3. TCRdb re-called the reads through MiXCR, storing one row per CDR3 protein. The data contain 400,000 to 600,000 distinct CDR3 sequences, around 33% of them seen just once; the ten biggest clones take up around 0.82%. CD8+CD57+ cell expansion had been shown by flow cytometry in patients chosen for sequencing. Each patient had severe acquired aplastic anemia. This rearrangement joins TRBV6-1 to TRBJ2-7; 10 bases agree with TRBD1. The sequence was collected from a human donor with aplastic anemia. Source material: sorted CD4+, CD8+, or CD8+CD57+ T cells (not recorded which) from PBMCs. The CDR3 loop is CASSPQAPGTGDSYEQYF. CDR3 in DNA: TGTGCCAGCAGCCCTCAGGCCCCCGGGACAGGGGACTCCTACGAGCAGTACTTC.